Sequencing of this T cell receptor (beta chain) was carried out in a study of blood T cell repertoires in COVID-19. Individuals drawn from about two dozen US areas were about 18 to 100 years old. V was pared by 2 bases and J by 8 bases, with 13 bases between. The CDR3 consists of 13 residues. From germline, CDR1 is SGHTS and CDR2 YDEGEE. Measured with immunoSEQ multiplex PCR; TCRdb has only the in-frame clones, and not every one. The data contain around 300,000 clones, roughly 90% of them singletons. The rearrangement joins TRBV5-8 to TRBJ1-2; the D gene is possibly TRBD1 (5 bases). Material: PBMCs or T cells enriched from blood (not recorded which). The TCR originated in a woman in her thirties who had recovered from COVID-19. The CDR3 is CASSLQVQFGYTF. The CDR3 DNA sequence: TGTGCCAGCAGCTTACAGGTCCAATTCGGCTACACCTTC.